A single sample gave rise to the 27 T cell receptor beta chains below, sequenced in a study of blood T cell repertoires in COVID-19 (dated by TCRdb to 2020 to 2021). Libraries were made using the immunoSEQ multiplex PCR assay. Imported from immuneACCESS, the table was reduced by TCRdb to in-frame sequences with V and J called. These copies leave out some clones; in studies compared against another copy, an unresolved V gene accounts for under half, and the cause of the remainder is not known. The sample yields about 92,000 clones; about two thirds were counted once. The top ten hold just under 25% of the sample. Sequencing was carried out using peripheral blood. The receptors were sampled from a woman aged 60-75 years in a cohort sampled during active or convalescent COVID-19.

V gene TRBV5-1 combines with J gene TRBJ2-1; the match to TRBD1 covers 10 bases. With 4 bases clipped from V and 8 bases from J, the junction kept 9 bases outside the gene matches. Germline V lookup: CDR1 SGHRS, CDR2 YFSETQ. The CDR3 is 15 amino acids. In nucleotides, the CDR3 is TGCGCCAGCAGCGGGACCGGGACAGGGGTCCATGAGCAGTTCTTC. This translates into CASSGTGTGVHEQFF.

This clone was recorded only once. This chain connects TRBV7-2 to TRBJ1-5; no clear D. Germline assignment: CDR1 SGHTA and CDR2 FQGNSA. V was clipped by 4 bases and J by 7 bases, with 11 bases between them. The CDR3 has 13 residues. The CDR3 loop reads CASSSQAGQPQHF. The CDR3 bases are TGTGCCAGCAGCTCCCAGGCGGGGCAGCCCCAGCATTTT.

The rearrangement uses TRBV3-1 (or the pseudogene TRBV3-2) and TRBJ2-3; 8 bases are shared with TRBD2. Germline CDR1 is LGHDT and CDR2 is YNNKEL (reference sequence). V shed 0 bases, J shed 1 base, and the junction held 6 bases outside the gene matches. The length of the CDR3 is 17 residues. CDR3 sequence: CASSQDRGSGGTDTQYF. CDR3 nucleotides: TGTGCCAGCAGCCAAGATCGGGGTAGCGGGGGCACAGATACGCAGTATTTT.

The J gene is TRBJ2-3, the V gene TRBV7-3, with D maybe TRBD2 (6 bases). The length of the CDR3 is 15 residues. From germline, CDR1 is SGHTA and CDR2 FQGTGA. The ends were cut back, 4 bases at V and 2 bases at J, with 13 bases in the middle. In nucleotides, the CDR3 is TGTGCCAGCAGCTCCGGACTATCTTCCACAGATACGCAGTATTTT. This sequence encodes CASSSGLSSTDTQYF.

The rearrangement uses TRBV19 and TRBJ2-5; tentatively, D is TRBD1 (6 bases). V lost 2 bases and J 7 bases, leaving 14 bases between the germline ends. CDR3 length equals 14 residues. Germline V lookup: CDR1 LNHDA, CDR2 SQIVND (reference sequence). The CDR3 DNA reads TGTGCCAGTAGTATACAGGGGCCTGCCGGGACCCAGTACTTC. It codes for CASSIQGPAGTQYF.

This clone was seen once. The CDR3 spells CASSYSGADTQYF. DNA of the CDR3: TGTGCCAGCAGTTACTCGGGGGCAGATACGCAGTATTTT. J is TRBJ2-3 and V is TRBV12-3 or TRBV12-4; possibly TRBD2 for D (6 bases). The CDR3 runs 13 residues. V was pared by 4 bases and J by 4 bases, with 9 bases between.

This clone was picked up a small number of times. The chain employs TRBV19 and TRBJ1-1, with D maybe TRBD1 (6 bases). CDR1 is LNHDA and CDR2 is SQIVND in the germline V gene (reference sequence). Trimming removed 5 bases at V and 7 bases at J, with 20 bases between. This CDR3 is built from 15 residues. CDR3 sequence: CASSYRVISMDEAFF. In DNA form, the CDR3 reads TGTGCCAGTAGTTACAGGGTTATTAGCATGGATGAAGCTTTCTTT.

A word on this clone: Other DNA sequences in this sample translate to the same CDR3. The J gene is TRBJ2-1, the V gene TRBV9; 7 nucleotides agree with TRBD2. J gave up 9 bases and V 0 bases, and 0 bases lay outside the gene matches. Germline assignment: CDR1 SGDLS and CDR2 YYNGEE. The CDR3 is 12 residues long. CDR3 sequence: CASSVGGGEQFF. CDR3 nucleotide sequence: TGTGCCAGCAGCGTAGGGGGGGGTGAGCAGTTCTTC.

The chain employs TRBV4-1 and TRBJ2-3, with 8 bases aligning to TRBD1. The CDR3 consists of 17 residues. Germline CDR1 reads MGHRA; CDR2 reads YSYEKL. The V segment lost 1 base and the J segment 0 bases; nucleotides outside the gene matches: 6. In DNA, the CDR3 is TGCGCCAGCAGCCAAGCGTACGGGACAGGCAGCACAGATACGCAGTATTTT. Protein: CASSQAYGTGSTDTQYF.

The chain recombines TRBV4-3 with TRBJ2-3; 7 bases are a match to TRBD2. After removal of 4 bases from V and 0 bases from J, the junction contained 4 bases not matched to a gene. Looked up from germline, CDR1 is LGHNA and CDR2 is YSLEER. The CDR3 consists of 15 residues. The CDR3 is CASSREGLSTDTQYF. Written as DNA, the CDR3 is TGCGCCAGCAGCCGGGAGGGTTTGAGCACAGATACGCAGTATTTT.

The chain recombines TRBV11-2 with TRBJ1-1, with a possible D match to TRBD1 (6 bases). CDR3 length: 13 residues. Trimming stripped 4 bases from V and 1 base from J, with 7 bases between. Germline V gives CDR1 SGHAT, CDR2 FQNNGV. CDR3 in DNA: TGTGCCAGCAGCTCGGGACAGAACACTGAAGCTTTCTTT. Its protein is CASSSGQNTEAFF.

The V call is TRBV7-9, the J call TRBJ1-4, with TRBD1 matching 7 bases. The CDR3 is made up of 15 amino acids. The germline V gene has CDR1 SEHNR and CDR2 FQNEAQ (reference sequence). V was clipped by 5 bases and J by 5 bases; unmatched bases: 8. The CDR3 protein is CASSPGDSQNEKLFF. In nucleotides, the CDR3 is TGTGCCAGCAGCCCCGGGGACAGCCAGAATGAAAAACTGTTTTTT.

The chain links TRBV27 to TRBJ1-6; D remains ambiguous. CDR1 is MNHEY, CDR2 SMNVEV, per germline (reference sequence). Trimming pared 3 bases from V and 13 bases from J, leaving 16 bases between. The CDR3 consists of 14 residues. The CDR3 DNA sequence: TGTGCCAGCAGTTTTGGGCAGGTGGTTTTCCCCCTCCACTTT. Translating gives CASSFGQVVFPLHF.

The V and J genes are TRBV7-8 and TRBJ2-1; TRBD2 agrees at 8 bases. V dropped 5 bases and J dropped 1; count of bases not matched to a gene: 13. CDR1 SGHVS and CDR2 FQNEAQ come from the germline V gene. The CDR3 is made up of 18 amino acids. In DNA, the CDR3 is TGTGCCAGCAGCCCCGGGGGGGGGTTGAGAATGTCCTACAATGAGCAGTTCTTC. Translating gives CASSPGGGLRMSYNEQFF.

The chain employs TRBV4-2 and TRBJ2-3, with 8 bases fitting TRBD2. Germline V gives CDR1 LGHNA, CDR2 YNFKEQ. The trim removed 0 bases at V and 2 bases at J, leaving 4 bases unmatched. This CDR3 contains 16 residues. The CDR3 sequence is CASSQEISGNTDTQYF. As DNA, the CDR3 is TGTGCCAGCAGCCAAGAGATTAGCGGGAACACAGATACGCAGTATTTT.

J is TRBJ2-3 and V is TRBV4-1; 9 bases line up with TRBD1. V dropped 4 bases and J dropped 14; count of bases not matched to a gene: 10. There are 13 residues in the CDR3. Germline V gene sequence: CDR1 MGHRA, CDR2 YSYEKL. CDR3 nucleotides: TGCGCCAGCAGCCGGGACCCCGGGACAGGGCTGTATTTT. Its protein product is CASSRDPGTGLYF.

The count of this clone is one. CDR3 coding DNA: TGCGCCAGCACGGCGGGGGACTCGAACACCGGGGAGCTGTTTTTT. As protein: CASTAGDSNTGELFF. The V and J genes are TRBV5-1 and TRBJ2-2; 7 nucleotides match TRBD2. The CDR3 covers 15 residues. From germline, CDR1 is SGHRS and CDR2 YFSETQ. Trimming removed 6 bases from V and 0 bases from J; junction bases left unmatched: 5.

This clone has only a few counts. The V and J genes are TRBV30 and TRBJ1-5; tentatively, D is TRBD1 (6 bases). Trimming stripped 0 bases from V and 2 bases from J, with 11 bases between. Germline V lookup: CDR1 GTSNPN, CDR2 SVGIG (reference sequence). The CDR3 spans 15 residues. CDR3 sequence (DNA): TGTGCCTGGAGTGTAGGGGGGGCGCGCAATCAGCCCCAGCATTTT. It yields the protein CAWSVGGARNQPQHF.

This rearrangement joins TRBV3-1 (or the pseudogene TRBV3-2) to TRBJ1-1; D gene ambiguous. The germline CDR1 and CDR2 sequences are LGHDT and YNNKEL (reference sequence). This CDR3 has 14 residues. V was clipped by 1 base and J by 1 base, with 7 bases between them. This CDR3 is CASSQVPGNTEAFF. The DNA of the CDR3 is TGTGCCAGCAGCCAAGTTCCGGGGAACACTGAAGCTTTCTTT.

The rearrangement uses TRBV2 and TRBJ2-1, with a tentative D call TRBD1 (5 bases). The CDR3 sequence is 14 residues long. Between the trimmed V and J ends, which lost 7 bases and 5 bases, there was a span of 15 bases. Looked up from germline, CDR1 is SNHLY and CDR2 is FYNNEI. DNA for the CDR3: TGTGCCAGCAATAAGGGGCAGGTGGACAATGAGCAGTTCTTC. Protein: CASNKGQVDNEQFF.

The V gene is TRBV7-2, the J gene TRBJ2-3, with TRBD2 identical over 7 bases. V shed 1 base, J shed 0 bases, and the junction held 7 bases outside the gene matches. The CDR3 covers 17 residues. CDR1 is SGHTA and CDR2 is FQGNSA in the germline V gene. CDR3: CASSLGGGGPSTDTQYF. The CDR3 nucleotides read TGTGCCAGCAGCTTAGGGGGCGGGGGACCTAGCACAGATACGCAGTATTTT.

The rearrangement uses TRBV7-9 and TRBJ1-4; 7 nucleotides line up with TRBD1. This CDR3 has 15 amino acids. In germline, CDR1 is SEHNR, CDR2 FQNEAQ (reference sequence). Trimming took 2 bases from V and 3 from J; bases not matched to a gene: 3. The CDR3 protein is CASSLKGTANEKLFF. CDR3 sequence (DNA): TGTGCCAGCAGCTTAAAGGGGACAGCTAATGAAAAACTGTTTTTT.

The rearrangement links TRBV5-6 to TRBJ1-1; D gene unclear. The V gene lost 4 bases and the J gene lost 1 base, with 8 bases spanning the gap. The CDR3 has 13 amino acids. CDR1 and CDR2 (germline): SGHDT, YYEEEE. The CDR3 sequence: CASSLNSNTEAFF. CDR3 in DNA: TGTGCCAGCAGCCTGAACTCGAACACTGAAGCTTTCTTT.

This clone was counted only a few times. The rearrangement uses TRBV29-1 and TRBJ1-3; D may be TRBD1 (5 bases). There are 15 residues in the CDR3. Germline CDR1 reads SQVTM; CDR2 reads ANQGSEA. Between the trimmed V and J ends, which lost 4 bases and 0 bases, there was a span of 13 bases. CDR3 loop: CSVVRQGGSGNTIYF. For the CDR3, the DNA is TGCAGCGTTGTGCGGCAGGGAGGCTCTGGAAACACCATATATTTT.

V gene TRBV18 combines with J gene TRBJ2-1; D unclear. V lost 6 bases and J 8 bases, leaving 8 bases between the germline ends. Looked up from germline, CDR1 is KGHSH and CDR2 is LQKENI. The CDR3 sequence is 11 residues long. CDR3 sequence reads: CASSPVYEQFF. The CDR3 bases are TGTGCCAGCTCCCCCGTCTATGAGCAGTTCTTC.

This clone was recorded a few times. This sequence joins TRBV7-9 and TRBJ1-1, with TRBD1 identical over 10 bases. Germline-derived CDR1 and CDR2 are SEHNR and FQNEAQ (reference sequence). The CDR3 consists of 16 residues. The J segment lost 4 bases and the V segment lost 1 base, leaving 6 bases of the junction unmatched. Here the CDR3 reads CASSLGQGARGTEAFF. CDR3 sequence (DNA): TGTGCCAGCAGCTTAGGACAGGGGGCGCGCGGCACTGAAGCTTTCTTT.

The rearrangement links TRBV7-9 to TRBJ2-3, with 7 bases aligning to TRBD1. CDR1 is SEHNR and CDR2 is FQNEAQ in the germline V gene (reference sequence). The CDR3 extends over 14 amino acids. V lost 3 bases to trimming and J lost 3 bases; unmatched junction nucleotides: 3. The CDR3 spells CASSFTGDTDTQYF. The CDR3 DNA follows: TGTGCCAGCAGCTTCACAGGGGATACAGATACGCAGTATTTT.